This passage covers 7 T cell receptor beta chains from one sample sequenced in a study of patients and donors after allogeneic stem cell transplantation. TCRdb processed the RT-PCR reads anew with MiXCR; each CDR3 protein has one entry. Here the sample spans tens of thousands of distinct CDR3 sequences, roughly 50% being singletons. The specimen sequenced was blood, either unsorted or a sorted T cell fraction (not recorded which). The receptors were gathered from a human donor who was either an allogeneic HSCT recipient or a stem cell or donor lymphocyte infusion donor (not recorded which). It is not recorded whose cells these are; they may come from a transplant donor.

A single count supports this clonotype. The chain joins TRBV18 to TRBJ1-4; D is perhaps TRBD1 (5 bases). Germline V gene lookup returns CDR1 KGHSH and CDR2 LQKENI. CDR3 size: 14 residues. The V end was cut by 4 bases, the J end by 6 bases, with 12 bases between. The CDR3 bases are TGTGCCAGCTCACTGGACCGAGGGGATGAAAAACTGTTTTTT. Protein: CASSLDRGDEKLFF.

This rearrangement joins TRBV12-3 or TRBV12-4 to TRBJ2-1; 8 bases are a match to TRBD1. With 5 bases clipped from V and 5 bases from J, the junction kept 8 bases outside the gene matches. The CDR3 extends over 15 amino acids. CDR3 DNA: TGTGCCAGCAGTCTATGGACAGGGACCAACAATGAGCAGTTCTTC. As protein: CASSLWTGTNNEQFF.

The chain combines TRBV24-1 with TRBJ2-1, with D perhaps being TRBD1 or TRBD2 (5 bases each). The germline V gene has CDR1 KGHDR and CDR2 SFDVKD. V was pared by 5 bases and J by 0 bases, with 16 bases between. There are 17 residues in the CDR3. This CDR3 is CATSGGQGVASYNEQFF. The CDR3 DNA sequence: TGTGCCACCAGTGGGGGCCAGGGAGTGGCCTCCTACAATGAGCAGTTCTTC.

This clonotype was seen a handful of times. The chain employs TRBV5-1 and TRBJ1-2; weak D call: TRBD1 (6 bases). The CDR3 has 13 amino acids. Germline CDR1 is SGHRS and CDR2 is YFSETQ. V lost 0 bases, J lost 6 bases, and 9 bases lay in between. The CDR3 bases are TGCGCCAGCAGCTTGGTCGGGGGCGATGGCTACACCTTC. The encoded protein is CASSLVGGDGYTF.

V and J are TRBV27 and TRBJ1-1; 11 nucleotides agree with TRBD1. CDR1 and CDR2 from the germline V gene are MNHEY and SMNVEV (reference sequence). V gave up 6 bases and J gave up 5 bases; unmatched junction bases: 8. This CDR3 contains 15 residues. The CDR3 region is CASRQRGTGGTEAFF. The CDR3 DNA follows: TGTGCCAGCAGACAAAGAGGGACAGGGGGGACTGAAGCTTTCTTT.

This clonotype was observed a single time. The chain carries TRBV7-9 and TRBJ2-3; the D gene is possibly TRBD2 (6 bases). This CDR3 has 16 amino acids. CDR1 is SEHNR, CDR2 FQNEAQ, per germline (reference sequence). V gave up 2 bases and J gave up 4 bases, with 16 bases separating them. CDR3 loop: CASSLNAGRGADTQYF. The DNA for the CDR3 is TGTGCCAGCAGCTTAAACGCGGGAAGAGGAGCAGATACGCAGTATTTT.

V gene TRBV20-1 combines with J gene TRBJ1-6, with 9 positions matching TRBD1. In germline, CDR1 is DFQATT, CDR2 SNEGSKA (reference sequence). CDR3 length: 13 residues. Trimming at V came to 4 bases and at J to 9 bases, leaving 4 bases not matched to a gene. Here the CDR3 DNA reads TGCAGTGCTATTGGGACAGGGATTTCACCCCTCCACTTT. It yields the protein CSAIGTGISPLHF.